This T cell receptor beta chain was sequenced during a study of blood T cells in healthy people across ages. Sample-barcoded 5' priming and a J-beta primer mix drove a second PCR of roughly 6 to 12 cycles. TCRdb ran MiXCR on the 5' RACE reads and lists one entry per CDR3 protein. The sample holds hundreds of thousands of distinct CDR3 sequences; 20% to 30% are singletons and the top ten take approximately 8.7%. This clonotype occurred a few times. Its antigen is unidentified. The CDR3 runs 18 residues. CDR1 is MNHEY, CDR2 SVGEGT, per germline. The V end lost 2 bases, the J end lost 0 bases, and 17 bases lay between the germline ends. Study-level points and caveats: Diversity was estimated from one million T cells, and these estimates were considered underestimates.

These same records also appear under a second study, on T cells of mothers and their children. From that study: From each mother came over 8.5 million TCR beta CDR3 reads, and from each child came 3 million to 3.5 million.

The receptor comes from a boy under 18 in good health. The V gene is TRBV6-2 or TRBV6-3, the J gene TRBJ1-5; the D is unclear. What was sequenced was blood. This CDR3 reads CASSYGVPRSSSNQPQHF. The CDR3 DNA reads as TGTGCCAGCAGTTACGGCGTCCCCAGGAGCAGTAGCAATCAGCCCCAGCATTTT.